This TCR beta chain is from a study of T cells in Graves' hyperthyroidism and ophthalmopathy (dated by TCRdb to between 2018 and 2020). With regard to the full study: TCR V-J signatures able to tell the groups apart were searched for in a discovery cohort of 95 to 100 patients, of whom about 40 had Graves' ophthalmopathy and around 56 had stable Graves' hyperthyroidism. The roughly 94 discovery patients were randomly split 7:3 into training and test sets. The study also compared thyroid tissue and blood T-cell repertoires from roughly 6 Graves' hyperthyroidism patients. Once sampling was done, hyperthyroidism patients were given methimazole at a starting dose of 30 mg daily, whereas ophthalmopathy patients were given high-dose intravenous methylprednisolone. The paper reports TCR Vbeta CDR3 sequencing of approximately 140 peripheral blood samples: approximately 41 ophthalmopathy, about 75 hyperthyroidism and some 17 progressor patients. Whether ophthalmopathy could be predicted prospectively was tested in an independent validation cohort made up of roughly 20 hyperthyroidism patients plus 17 patients who later progressed to ophthalmopathy. Overall results and qualifications from the work: In validation, progression to ophthalmopathy was predicted by the model with 70% to 71% sensitivity and roughly 76% specificity, a median of approximately 6.5 months before onset. Sample size was not statistically predetermined, and blinding of investigators to group allocation was not performed. Ophthalmopathy was separated from stable hyperthyroidism by a 13 V-J signature model, with over 85% sensitivity and 81% to 83% specificity obtained in cross-validation and 80%/75% obtained in testing. Blood samples also contained most of the expanded thyroid clonotypes (frequency above 0.001), which suggests that blood repertoires may reflect thyroid immune responses.

TCR beta CDR3 regions were amplified from RNA transcripts. The first round of RT-PCR for the TCR CDR3 was performed with the HTBI primer set and the Qiagen OneStep RT-PCR kit. Libraries were constructed in a second round of multiplex PCR, after which size selection and purification were performed. Libraries were sequenced paired-end with 100 bp reads on an Illumina HiSeq2000. For the original study's pipeline: SOAPnuke was used to process the raw data, with reads discarded if the reads contained adapters or uncalled bases, had a mean Phred below 15, or lacked an exact constant-primer or identifier match. COPE v1.2.5 was used to merge high-quality paired reads, and clonotypes were defined as unique nucleotide sequences. MiTCR v1.1 was used to align the clonotypes against IMGT TRBV, TRBD and TRBJ reference segments. The analysis was restricted to V-J combinations with a frequency above 0.0001, which together covered around 99% of the repertoires. A TCS score was defined as the ratio between F50 (clonal expansion) and ExV (chaos), using BLOSUM62-based TCRdist between CDR3 peptides within each V-J. Welch's t-statistics and random forest reduced 450 to 600 V-J features to 13, which were used in a naive Bayes classifier (R e1071). TCRdb reprocessing: public reads trimmed at Q25 with fastp, clones called with MiXCR, in-frame beta chains kept. Every CDR3 protein is listed once, alongside the most common genes and DNA of its rows. TCRdb assigned the V and J calls; the authors' analysis was not used. The table for this sample lists a few hundred thousand distinct CDR3 sequences; about 43% of them were counted only once. Roughly 8.2% of the sample goes to the ten largest clones.

Stable Graves' hyperthyroidism was defined as no progression to ophthalmopathy during 18 months of follow-up. Hyperthyroidism patients were aged 18 to 65 years and newly diagnosed, with disease duration of less than 2 months. Exclusion was applied to patients with uncontrolled infections, other autoimmune diseases, pregnancy or lactation. Diagnoses were based on clinical symptoms, serum thyroxine and TRAb, thyroid ultrasound and orbital computed tomography. Total RNA was extracted using Trizol reagent, and RNA quality was assessed on an Agilent 2100 Bioanalyzer. V lost 2 bases and J lost 8 bases; the stretch between them is 5 bases long. The CDR3 sequence holds 12 residues, the cysteine and phenylalanine included. The CDR3 DNA has 36 bases and is translated from base 1. As encoded in the germline V gene, CDR1 is KGHDR while CDR2 is SFDVKD. In its sample, this clonotype was seen a few times. There is no known antigen for this receptor. No clone much larger than this one lies a single base away; base qualities are absent.

The specimen was peripheral blood or thyroid tissue (not recorded which). The source of this sequence is a woman in her late teens or twenties with Graves' hyperthyroidism. Donor details come from another sample of the same person, matched by shared clones. Recombination linked TRBV24-1 to TRBJ2-2; TRBD1 is a weak D gene call, 5 bases matching. In nucleotide form, the sequence is TGTGCCACCAGTGATTGGACAGGGGAGCTGTTTTTT. It translates as CATSDWTGELFF.